The T cell receptor (beta chain) described here comes from a study of T cell responses to AZD1222 COVID-19 vaccine. Notes on the study in general: White British people made up most donors, females outnumbered males, and clonal diversity was possibly underestimated. Only after the peak T cell response were repertoires sampled.

Per the germline V gene, CDR1 is LNHDA and CDR2 is SQIVND (reference sequence). CDR3 size: 14 residues. After removal of 9 bases from V and 4 bases from J, the junction contained 8 bases not matched to a gene. Method: immunoSEQ multiplex PCR; TCRdb's copy keeps in-frame clones and lacks some. Here the sample spans 130,000 to 150,000 clones, around 90% being singletons. On this clone itself: As yet, its antigen is unknown.

The rearrangement uses TRBV19 and TRBJ1-3, with TRBD1 identical over 8 bases. The receptor's source is an adult who received the MenACWY meningococcal vaccine as a control. The sequences come from peripheral blood, collected 28 days after the second dose of the MenACWY control vaccine. The CDR3 region has the DNA TGTGCCAGCAAGACAGGGGACGCGGGAAACACCATATATTTT. Amino acid sequence: CASKTGDAGNTIYF.